This TCR beta chain was documented in a study of Ad26.COV2.S vaccination and SARS-CoV-2 variants (dated by TCRdb to the early 2020s). About the full investigation: Vaccine-arm donors were drawn from COV1001, a multicentre, randomized, double-blind, placebo-controlled phase I-IIa trial of Ad26.COV2.S in healthy adults. Ad26.COV2.S was administered intramuscularly at 5 x 10^10 or 1 x 10^11 viral particles, either as a single shot or as two shots given 56 days apart. The specificity and breadth of SARS-CoV-2-reactive T cell receptors after Ad26.COV2.S vaccination were assessed by TCRbeta repertoire sequencing. The TCR-sequenced set comprised around 32 samples: some 20 Ad26.COV2.S vaccine recipients, 5 placebo recipients and 8 SARS-CoV-2 convalescent individuals. Trial participants were randomized into five groups of five, in which low-dose or high-dose Ad26.COV2.S was given once or twice, or placebo was given on both occasions. Investigators remained blinded to trial group allocation during experiments and outcome assessment. What the study reported, not specific to this receptor: Comparable non-spike TCR breadth was observed between vaccine and placebo recipients, consistent with only spike being contained in the vaccine. According to the authors, total T cell responses may have been underestimated by the TCR breadth and depth analyses. Substantial breadth of spike-specific CD8+ and CD4+ T cell responses was reported after vaccination. Compared with placebo recipients, Ad26.COV2.S recipients showed higher spike-specific TCR breadth (P = 0.0014). The study was not powered for comparison of responses between vaccine doses or regimens.

The immunoSEQ Assay was the method used to sequence TCRbeta CDR3 regions. After extraction, genomic DNA underwent amplification by bias-controlled multiplex PCR, followed by high-throughput sequencing. The study's own analysis went as follows. To quantify the absolute abundance of every unique TCRbeta CDR3 region, sequences were collapsed and filtered. T cell fraction was estimated by normalizing TCRbeta template counts to usable DNA, with usable DNA measured through amplification of reference genes found in all nucleated cells. Repertoire TCRs were annotated as SARS-CoV-2-specific by exact matching of V gene, CDR3 amino acid sequence and J gene to a known reactive TCR set. The reference SARS-CoV-2 TCR set was derived from MIRA and filtered for enrichment in COVID-19-positive ImmuneCODE repertoires, a step that removed public or cross-reactive TCRs. Based on the MIRA antigens, annotated TCRs were further analysed at the level of specific ORF or position within ORF. Breadth was defined as annotated unique rearrangements over total unique productive rearrangements; depth was the summed frequency of those rearrangements. Group comparisons of TCR breadth used two-sided Wilcoxon rank-sum tests. The table comes from immuneACCESS by way of TCRdb, which keeps in-frame sequences with V and J called. Part of the clones is missing from these tables; in studies checked, under half for an unresolved V gene and the rest for unknown reasons. V and J calls plus clone size are reproduced from that table; the DNA served to infer D and trimming. The sample table shows about 350,000 clones, and 80% to 90% are seen once. Roughly 4.8% of the sample rests with the top ten.

To note about this clone: There is no known antigen for this receptor. No much larger clone exists at a distance of one base, and base qualities are not known.

CDR1 is given as SGDLS and CDR2 as YYNGEE, both from the germline V gene. Relative to germline, V is 0 bases shorter and J is 0 bases shorter, with 7 bases between their ends. The CDR3 runs 15 amino acids, cysteine and phenylalanine included. The kept DNA is CDR3 alone, 45 bases in frame from the first base. The sample's treatment or condition label, decoded: some 19 received Ad26.COV2.S at low or high dose, single or two shots; about 5 received placebo; per-sample allocation not given. Repertoires of vaccine and placebo recipients were sequenced from samples collected on day 63 after the first injection. Between 29 July and 7 August 2020, Cohort 1b enrolled fewer than 30 adults aged 18-55 years at one site in Boston, USA. Ad26.COV2.S was a replication-incompetent adenovirus type 26 vector expressing a prefusion-stabilized SARS-CoV-2 spike protein from the original Wuhan strain.

This sequence originates from a person between 18 and 65 years old who received the Ad26.COV2.S COVID-19 vaccine or a placebo. The sequenced sample was peripheral blood, obtained in a trial of Ad26.COV2.S vaccine versus placebo. The sequence is built from TRBV9 and TRBJ1-3; too little of a D gene remains to name it. The CDR3 here reads CASSVDVDSGNTIYF. The nucleotide sequence reads TGTGCCAGCAGCGTAGACGTAGACTCTGGAAACACCATATATTTT.